This section outlines one T cell receptor (beta chain) sequence together with its context. Its antigen is unidentified. Both 60 Vbeta primers and 13 Jbeta primers went into the PCR. TCRdb keeps only in-frame clones here, not all; method: immunoSEQ multiplex PCR. The sample lists under 200,000 clones; approximately 71% were seen once. This CDR3 is built from 14 residues. CDR1 and CDR2 (germline): MNHNY, SVGAGI (reference sequence). V lost 7 bases to trimming and J lost 1 base, with 11 bases between them. The sample comes from a study of cytomegalovirus exposure and HLA in healthy donors. General observations from the study: The only immune exposure information that was available was CMV serostatus.

The clonotype originates from a woman aged 18 to 35 in good health and CMV-seropositive. This chain connects TRBV6-6 to TRBJ2-4; no reliable D call. Sequencing used PBMCs. CDR3 loop: CASTPERAKNIQYF. The CDR3 DNA reads as TGTGCCAGCACCCCGGAGAGGGCCAAAAACATTCAGTACTTC.